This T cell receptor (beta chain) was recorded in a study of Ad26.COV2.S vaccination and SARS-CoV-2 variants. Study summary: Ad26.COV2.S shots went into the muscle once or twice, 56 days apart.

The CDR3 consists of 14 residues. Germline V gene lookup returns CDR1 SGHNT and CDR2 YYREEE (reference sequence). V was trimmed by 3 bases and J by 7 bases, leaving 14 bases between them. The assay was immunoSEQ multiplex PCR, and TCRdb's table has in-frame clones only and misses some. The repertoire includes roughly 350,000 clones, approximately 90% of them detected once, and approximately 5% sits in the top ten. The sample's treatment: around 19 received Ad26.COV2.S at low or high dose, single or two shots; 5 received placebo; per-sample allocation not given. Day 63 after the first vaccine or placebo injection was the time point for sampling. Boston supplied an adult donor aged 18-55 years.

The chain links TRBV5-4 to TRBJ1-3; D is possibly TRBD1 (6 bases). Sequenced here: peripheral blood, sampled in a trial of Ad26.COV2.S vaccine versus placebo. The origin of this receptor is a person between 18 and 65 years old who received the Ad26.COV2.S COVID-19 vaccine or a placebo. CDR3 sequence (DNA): TGTGCCAGCAGCTCCGGGACAATCGGGAACACCATATATTTT. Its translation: CASSSGTIGNTIYF.